In its sample, the clone carrying this T cell receptor beta chain was seen a few times. Its specificity is not known. By way of CD45RO/CCR7/CD25/CD127/CD95/CD27, the CD4+ regulatory, stem cell-like memory, central memory and naive cells were sorted. All of the isolated RNA was reverse transcribed, so expressed TCRB transcripts were sequenced. The protocol was immunoSEQ multiplex PCR, while the TCRdb copy is restricted to in-frame clones and leaves out a portion. The sample includes 600,000 to 750,000 clones, about an eighth of them seen just once. The data originate from a study of beta chain features in type 1 diabetes. Germline assignment: CDR1 SGHTA and CDR2 FQGTGA. The trim removed 4 bases at V and 2 bases at J, leaving 4 bases unmatched. This CDR3 has 16 residues. The study, taken as a whole, reports: Cells carrying high TCR expression could end up over-represented when cDNA is sequenced. Unsettled here was the matter of whether HLA type influences TCRB rearrangement. TCRB CDR3 length was moderately but significantly reduced in all four CD4+ subsets of Type 1 diabetes patients.

Sequenced: naive CD4+ T cells from blood. The gene calls are TRBV7-3 and TRBJ2-3; 12 bases map to TRBD2. This receptor was identified in a man younger than 45 with type 1 diabetes. The CDR3 DNA sequence: TGTGCCAGCAGCTCCGGACTAGCGGGGCTCACAGATACGCAGTATTTT. Protein: CASSSGLAGLTDTQYF.